The following is a T cell receptor beta chain sequence with its context. The data belong to a study of blood T cell repertoires in COVID-19. In the study overall: Donors in the United States, Italy and Spain gave samples during acute or convalescent COVID-19.

Source study methods: Nucleated cell number was recorded as an estimate derived from reference gene primer amplification. Assay: immunoSEQ multiplex PCR; the TCRdb copy retains only in-frame clones and omits some. Clonal size and the V and J genes are those of that table, whereas D and trimming came from the DNA. This sample yields 150,000 to 200,000 clones, of which roughly 84% are seen a single time; roughly 15% belongs to the top ten. Categorization into cohorts depended on clinical history that participants reported. CDR1 MDHEN and CDR2 SYDVKM come from the germline V gene. V was cut by 5 bases and J by 4 bases, with 14 bases left in between. This CDR3 is built from 14 residues.

This TCR derives from a man aged 50 or older who had recovered from COVID-19. The sequenced material came from PBMCs or T cells enriched from blood (not recorded which). The V and J genes are TRBV28 and TRBJ1-2; a weak D match, TRBD1 (6 bases). Written as DNA, the CDR3 is TGTGCCAGCAGTCCAGGACAGCCACGCTATGGCTACACCTTC. Protein product: CASSPGQPRYGYTF.